This is a list of T cell receptor beta chains from one sample in a study of cytomegalovirus exposure and HLA in healthy donors. Sequencing used immunoSEQ multiplex PCR; TCRdb keeps in-frame clones, though not all of them. The repertoire holds about 180,000 clones, with over 70% as singletons. The source material was PBMCs. The receptors stem from a woman aged 50 to 65 in good health and CMV-seronegative. Both conserved end residues are part of each CDR3. The D gene is left open where the match is weak. Some rows mark clone size as missing; the rest say once, few, many or name a class of expanded clone.

>few|TRBJ2-1|TRBD2|TRBV9
CASTQSGGPYNEQFF
TGTGCCAGCACCCAGTCGGGGGGACCGTACAATGAGCAGTTCTTC
>.|TRBJ2-7|.|TRBV19
CASSEGVFYEQYF
TGTGCCAGTAGTGAGGGAGTCTTCTACGAGCAGTACTTC
>.|TRBJ1-1|TRBD1|TRBV29-1
CSVDTGGTNTEAFF
TGCAGCGTAGATACAGGGGGTACGAACACTGAAGCTTTCTTT
>few|TRBJ1-1|TRBD1|TRBV7-9
CASSRDKTGQAFF
TGTGCCAGCAGCCGGGATAAGACAGGGCAAGCTTTCTTT
>.|TRBJ2-3|.|TRBV4-1
CASSQPLQRNTDTQYF
TGCGCCAGCAGCCAACCGCTCCAGCGGAACACAGATACGCAGTATTTT
>few|TRBJ1-1|TRBD1|TRBV4-3
CASSHRQGGAFF
TGCGCCAGCAGCCACCGACAGGGAGGCGCTTTCTTT
>.|TRBJ1-3|TRBD1|TRBV9
CASSVGGQSFGNTIYF
TGTGCCAGCAGCGTAGGGGGACAGTCTTTTGGAAACACCATATATTTT
>.|TRBJ1-2|.|TRBV28
CASSFGGEYYGYTF
TGTGCCAGCAGTTTTGGGGGGGAGTACTATGGCTACACCTTC
>once|TRBJ1-1|.|TRBV4-1
CASSQDSSLLRGTEAFF
TGCGCCAGCAGCCAAGATTCTAGTCTACTTAGGGGCACTGAAGCTTTCTTT
>.|TRBJ2-5|TRBD2|TRBV5-4
CASSLEASGGAAQETQYF
TGTGCCAGCAGCTTGGAGGCTAGCGGGGGGGCCGCCCAAGAGACCCAGTACTTC
>.|TRBJ2-2|TRBD2|TRBV28
CASSPSGSGSGELFF
TGTGCCAGCAGCCCTAGCGGGAGTGGGTCCGGGGAGCTGTTTTTT
>.|TRBJ2-3|TRBD2|TRBV9
CASSVAALAGVDTQYF
TGTGCCAGCAGCGTAGCTGCATTAGCGGGAGTGGATACGCAGTATTTT
>.|TRBJ1-3|.|TRBV30
CAWSGGDASSGNTIYF
TGTGCCTGGAGTGGGGGGGACGCTAGCTCTGGAAACACCATATATTTT
>.|TRBJ2-7|.|TRBV15
CATTSVRNRQSYEQYF
TGTGCCACCACCTCGGTGCGTAACAGACAATCCTACGAGCAGTACTTC
>.|TRBJ1-4|TRBD1|TRBV28
CASSKGTGTNEKLFF
TGTGCCAGCAGCAAAGGGACAGGGACTAATGAAAAACTGTTTTTT
>.|TRBJ2-3|.|TRBV7-3
CASSLTRESTDTQYF
TGTGCCAGCAGCTTAACCAGGGAAAGCACAGATACGCAGTATTTT
>.|TRBJ2-7|.|TRBV2
CASSNDRSSYEQYF
TGTGCCAGCAGTAACGACAGGAGCTCCTACGAGCAGTACTTC
>.|TRBJ1-1|.|TRBV28
CASSSPTNTEAFF
TGTGCCAGCAGTTCCCCGACAAACACTGAAGCTTTCTTT
>.|TRBJ2-1|.|TRBV6-6
CASSYRVSLSNEQFF
TGTGCCAGCAGTTATAGAGTTAGCCTTTCCAATGAGCAGTTCTTC
>once|TRBJ2-1|.|TRBV4-1
CASSQDYRTHNEQFF
TGCGCCAGCAGCCAAGATTACAGAACCCACAATGAGCAGTTCTTC
>once|TRBJ2-3|.|TRBV7-6
CASSLQVTDTQYF
TGTGCCAGCAGCTTACAGGTCACAGATACGCAGTATTTT
>.|TRBJ2-7|TRBD2|TRBV7-3
CASSLIAGGNEQYF
TGTGCCAGCAGCCTCATAGCGGGGGGGAACGAGCAGTACTTC
>.|TRBJ2-7|.|TRBV6-1
CASRETTGFEQYF
TGTGCCAGCAGGGAAACTACAGGGTTTGAGCAGTACTTC
>.|TRBJ2-5|.|TRBV5-4
CASSPGSSQETQYF
TGTGCCAGCAGCCCGGGGAGCTCCCAAGAGACCCAGTACTTC
>.|TRBJ1-2|.|TRBV4-1
CASSPRLIQGLGYTF
TGCGCCAGCAGCCCGCGGCTAATACAGGGTTTGGGCTACACCTTC
>.|TRBJ2-2|.|TRBV9
CASSATVTGELFF
TGTGCCAGCAGCGCCACAGTTACCGGGGAGCTGTTTTTT
>.|TRBJ2-3|TRBD1|TRBV27
CASSLFRGDTQYF
TGTGCCAGCAGTTTATTCAGGGGGGATACGCAGTATTTT
>.|TRBJ1-1|.|TRBV4-2
CASRQGMNTEAFF
TGTGCCAGCAGGCAGGGGATGAACACTGAAGCTTTCTTT
>.|TRBJ2-2|.|TRBV27
CASSWFSSNTGELFF
TGTGCCAGCAGTTGGTTCAGTTCGAACACCGGGGAGCTGTTTTTT
>.|TRBJ2-1|.|TRBV9
CASSAPGGSATYNEQFF
TGTGCCAGCAGCGCCCCCGGGGGTAGCGCGACCTACAATGAGCAGTTCTTC
>.|TRBJ2-7|TRBD2|TRBV5-1
CASSLEALAGDYEQYF
TGCGCCAGCAGCTTGGAAGCCCTAGCGGGGGATTACGAGCAGTACTTC
>few|TRBJ2-5|.|TRBV14
CASRTGNEETQYF
TGTGCCAGCCGGACTGGGAATGAAGAGACCCAGTACTTC
>few|TRBJ1-5|TRBD1|TRBV29-1
CSVSFGTGINQPQHF
TGCAGCGTTTCGTTCGGGACAGGGATCAATCAGCCCCAGCATTTT
>.|TRBJ2-2|TRBD2|TRBV27
CASSPLSGGNTGELFF
TGTGCCAGCAGTCCGTTAAGCGGGGGGAACACCGGGGAGCTGTTTTTT
>.|TRBJ2-3|TRBD2|TRBV7-9
CASSSSGLAGGRGTDTQYF
TGTGCCAGCAGCTCTAGTGGACTAGCGGGGGGGCGGGGCACAGATACGCAGTATTTT
>.|TRBJ2-5|.|TRBV5-1
CASNPTGSGWSETQYF
TGCGCCAGCAACCCAACTGGTTCAGGGTGGTCAGAGACCCAGTACTTC
>few|TRBJ2-7|.|TRBV19
CASSSSTGAYEQYF
TGTGCCAGTAGTTCATCCACCGGGGCCTACGAGCAGTACTTC
>once|TRBJ2-3|TRBD2|TRBV2
CACQRGGSTDTQYF
TGTGCCTGCCAACGGGGGGGTAGCACAGATACGCAGTATTTT
>.|TRBJ2-7|TRBD1|TRBV11-1
CASSPWGTGTYEQYF
TGTGCCAGCAGCCCATGGGGGACAGGAACCTACGAGCAGTACTTC
>.|TRBJ1-3|.|TRBV10-3
CAISVRGIEASGNTIYF
TGTGCCATCAGTGTAAGAGGCATAGAGGCCTCTGGAAACACCATATATTTT
>.|TRBJ2-7|.|TRBV7-9
CASSSGLPYEQYF
TGTGCCAGCAGTTCGGGACTCCCCTACGAGCAGTACTTC
>.|TRBJ1-6|.|TRBV28
CASSLITGRANSPLHF
TGTGCCAGCAGTTTAATTACAGGCCGGGCTAATTCACCCCTCCACTTT
>.|TRBJ2-1|TRBD2|TRBV27
CASSLRGLASSYNEQFF
TGTGCCAGCAGTTTACGCGGACTAGCTAGCTCCTACAATGAGCAGTTCTTC
>.|TRBJ1-2|.|TRBV10-2
CASSEEGYGYTF
TGCGCCAGCAGTGAGGAGGGCTATGGCTACACCTTC
>.|TRBJ1-3|TRBD1|TRBV28
CASSGGQLINTIYF
TGTGCCAGCAGTGGGGGACAGCTAATAAACACCATATATTTT
>few|TRBJ2-2|.|TRBV2
CASSLVTNTGELFF
TGTGCCAGCAGCTTGGTCACTAACACCGGGGAGCTGTTTTTT
>few|TRBJ2-5|TRBD2|TRBV27
CASGGLAEETQYF
TGTGCCAGCGGGGGACTAGCGGAAGAGACCCAGTACTTC
>.|TRBJ1-5|.|TRBV29-1
CSVGGDRNSNQPQHF
TGCAGCGTTGGAGGCGACCGGAATAGCAATCAGCCCCAGCATTTT
>.|TRBJ1-1|.|TRBV5-1
CASRPGTNTEAFF
TGCGCCAGCAGACCAGGGACAAACACTGAAGCTTTCTTT
>.|TRBJ1-2|TRBD1|TRBV6-5
CASSWGQWADYGYTF
TGTGCCAGCAGTTGGGGACAGTGGGCGGACTATGGCTACACCTTC